This entry describes one TCR beta chain. The antigen is unknown. The sample originates from a study of shared clonotypes between healthy human individuals. TCRdb's table, derived via immunoSEQ multiplex PCR, lists solely in-frame clones and lacks some. The sample lists fewer than 2.5 million clones; 93% were seen once. The V gene lost 5 bases and the J gene lost 2 bases, with 12 bases spanning the gap. The germline CDR1 and CDR2 sequences are MDHEN and SYDVKM. The CDR3 is 14 residues long. Findings and caveats of the study: Naive CD4 clonotypes overlapped across a handful of donors at about 5.2%.

CD4+ cell separation produced CD45RA+ naive and CD45RA-negative memory subsets. Sequencing used naive CD4+ T cells from PBMCs. This sample's subset: CD45RA+ positively selected. The TCR comes from a young man in good health. Some clones in this sample may be carry-over from other donors' samples. The chain links TRBV28 to TRBJ1-2; a possible D gene is TRBD1 (6 bases). The CDR3 is CASSIDRTNYGYTF. Written as DNA, the CDR3 is TGTGCCAGCAGTATCGACAGGACAAACTATGGCTACACCTTC.